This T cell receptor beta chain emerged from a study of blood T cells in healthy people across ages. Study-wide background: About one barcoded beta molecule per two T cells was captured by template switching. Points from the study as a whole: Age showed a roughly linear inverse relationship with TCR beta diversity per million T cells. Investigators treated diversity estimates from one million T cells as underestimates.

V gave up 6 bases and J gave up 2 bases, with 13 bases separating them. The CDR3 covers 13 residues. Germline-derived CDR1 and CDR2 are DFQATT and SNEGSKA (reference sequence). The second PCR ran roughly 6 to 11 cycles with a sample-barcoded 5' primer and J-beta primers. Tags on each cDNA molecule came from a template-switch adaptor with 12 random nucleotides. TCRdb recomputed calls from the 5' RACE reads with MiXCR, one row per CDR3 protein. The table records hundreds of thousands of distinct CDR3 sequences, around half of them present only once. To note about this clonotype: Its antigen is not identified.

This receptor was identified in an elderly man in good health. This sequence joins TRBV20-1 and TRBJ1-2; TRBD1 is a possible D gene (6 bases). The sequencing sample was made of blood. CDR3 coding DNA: TGCAGTGCCGCCGGACAGCCCAACTATGGCTACACCTTC. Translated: CSAAGQPNYGYTF.